This T cell receptor (beta chain) was identified during a study of PD-1 blockade in classical Hodgkin lymphoma. The wider study: On a schedule of every 2 weeks, patients received nivolumab 3 mg/kg intravenously.

Study-level results: Complete responders matched newly diagnosed patients in baseline diversity.

This CDR3 is built from 12 residues. The germline V gene encodes CDR1 SGHKS and CDR2 YYEKEE (reference sequence). The V end was cut by 0 bases, the J end by 5 bases, with 5 bases between. Profiling relied on immunoSEQ multiplex PCR, and the TCRdb table lists in-frame clones only, not all of them. The sample lists 90,000 to 140,000 clones; approximately 89% were seen once. Sample time point: cycle 4 day 1 (C4D1), after more than five weeks of nivolumab. Each patient's relapse followed autologous stem cell transplantation, and brentuximab vedotin exposure varied. A note on this clone: Its antigen is still unknown.

The V gene is TRBV5-5, the J gene TRBJ1-1; D ambiguous. Sequencing used peripheral blood mononuclear cells (PBMCs), obtained before the fourth cycle of nivolumab. The TCR sequence derives from a human donor with classical Hodgkin lymphoma. CDR3 protein: CASSLEGTEAFF. CDR3 sequence (DNA): TGTGCCAGCAGCTTGGAAGGGACTGAAGCTTTCTTT.